These T cell receptor beta chains were read from a single sample in a study of T cell responses to AZD1222 COVID-19 vaccine. This table comes from immunoSEQ multiplex PCR, and its TCRdb copy is limited to in-frame clones, with some not included. This table holds more than 110,000 clones, 70% to 90% found once. The sample here was peripheral blood, taken on day 0 of AZD1222 vaccination. These receptors were obtained from an adult in good health. The CDR3 runs from the conserved cysteine through the conserved F or W. D genes are given only for firm matches. Clone size is shown for a subset of rows, as once, few, many or a class of expanded clone.

D	J	size	V	CDR3	DNA
TRBD1	TRBJ1-1	-	TRBV7-9	CASSTGTARTEAFF	TGTGCCAGCAGCACCGGGACAGCACGGACTGAAGCTTTCTTT
TRBD2	TRBJ2-1	few	TRBV7-3	CASSLIPRSGNSYNEQFF	TGTGCCAGCAGCTTAATTCCCCGTAGCGGGAACTCCTACAATGAGCAGTTCTTC
-	TRBJ1-6	once	TRBV7-2	CASSSLGRQASYNSPLHF	TGTGCCAGCAGCTCCTTAGGGAGACAAGCCTCCTATAATTCACCCCTCCACTTT
-	TRBJ1-5	-	TRBV2	CASTPGVNSNQPQHF	TGTGCCAGCACCCCCGGAGTCAATAGCAATCAGCCCCAGCATTTT
-	TRBJ1-1	-	TRBV5-6	CASSVDLIPEAFF	TGTGCCAGCAGCGTGGACCTGATACCTGAAGCTTTCTTT
TRBD1	TRBJ2-1	-	TRBV7-9	CASTSLWDRENWGNEQFF	TGTGCCAGCACATCCCTATGGGACAGGGAGAATTGGGGCAATGAGCAGTTCTTC
-	TRBJ1-2	once	TRBV3-1/TRBV3-2	CASSQEGWGARDYGYTF	TGTGCCAGCAGCCAAGAAGGTTGGGGGGCGCGGGACTATGGCTACACCTTC
-	TRBJ2-1	-	TRBV7-2	CASSKGQAGYNEQFF	TGTGCCAGCAGCAAGGGGCAGGCGGGCTACAATGAGCAGTTCTTC
TRBD2	TRBJ2-5	-	TRBV2	CASRLGTSGGETQYF	TGTGCCAGCAGACTGGGGACTAGCGGGGGGGAGACCCAGTACTTC
-	TRBJ2-7	-	TRBV4-1	CASSQERQVAYEQYF	TGCGCCAGCAGCCAAGAGAGGCAGGTTGCCTACGAGCAGTACTTC
TRBD2	TRBJ2-2	-	TRBV14	CASSQVSGRGTGELFF	TGTGCCAGCAGCCAAGTGAGCGGGAGGGGAACCGGGGAGCTGTTTTTT
TRBD1	TRBJ1-2	-	TRBV28	CASSYRVSRQGRFNGYTF	TGTGCCAGCAGTTATAGGGTTAGTCGACAGGGTCGTTTTAATGGCTACACCTTC
-	TRBJ1-1	once	TRBV9	CASSFNGADTEAFF	TGTGCCAGCAGCTTTAACGGGGCGGACACTGAAGCTTTCTTT
-	TRBJ1-1	-	TRBV7-9	CASSLGSTEAFF	TGTGCCAGCAGCTTAGGGAGCACTGAAGCTTTCTTT
-	TRBJ1-6	once	TRBV6-6	CASSSFVGSPLHF	TGTGCCAGCAGTTCGTTTGTAGGGTCACCCCTCCACTTT
-	TRBJ1-5	-	TRBV4-2	CASSQEPGNGNQPQHF	TGTGCCAGCAGCCAAGAACCAGGGAACGGCAATCAGCCCCAGCATTTT
TRBD2	TRBJ2-1	-	TRBV13	CASRPFGEGYYNEQFF	TGTGCCAGCAGACCTTTCGGGGAGGGATACTACAATGAGCAGTTCTTC
TRBD1	TRBJ1-5	-	TRBV3-1/TRBV3-2	CASSQEPIGSGQGRDQPQHF	TGTGCCAGCAGCCAAGAGCCCATCGGTTCAGGACAGGGGAGGGATCAGCCCCAGCATTTT
-	TRBJ1-2	-	TRBV7-9	CASSRPGTAPNYGYTF	TGTGCCAGCAGTCGACCCGGGACTGCTCCTAACTATGGCTACACCTTC
-	TRBJ1-2	-	TRBV27	CASSWGEDYGYTF	TGTGCCAGCAGTTGGGGGGAAGACTATGGCTACACCTTC
-	TRBJ1-6	few	TRBV15	CATSRGEEGFESSPLHF	TGTGCCACCAGCAGAGGGGAGGAAGGGTTTGAGAGTTCACCCCTCCACTTT
-	TRBJ1-1	-	TRBV19	CASSTRTIAGPEAFF	TGTGCCAGTAGTACCCGGACGATTGCCGGACCCGAAGCTTTCTTT
-	TRBJ1-6	-	TRBV10-3	CAISESSRWDNSPLHF	TGTGCCATCAGTGAGTCGAGCAGGTGGGATAATTCACCCCTCCACTTT
TRBD1	TRBJ2-7	-	TRBV3-1/TRBV3-2	CASSHGTAILYEQYF	TGTGCCAGCAGCCATGGGACAGCAATTTTGTACGAGCAGTACTTC
-	TRBJ2-3	-	TRBV19	CASNLRQGRTDTQYF	TGTGCCAGTAACCTCCGGCAGGGCCGCACAGATACGCAGTATTTT
-	TRBJ1-1	-	TRBV5-8	CASRYVTVNTEAFF	TGTGCCAGCAGGTACGTGACAGTGAACACTGAAGCTTTCTTT
TRBD1	TRBJ2-7	-	TRBV4-1	CASSQVTGSYEQYF	TGCGCCAGCAGCCAAGTGACAGGGTCCTACGAGCAGTACTTC
-	TRBJ1-2	-	TRBV5-4	CATSGLGGHYGYTF	TGTGCCACTTCCGGCCTTGGGGGGCACTATGGCTACACCTTC
-	TRBJ2-2	-	TRBV5-6	CASSLDGGSRTGELFF	TGTGCCAGCAGCTTGGATGGTGGCAGTCGGACCGGGGAGCTGTTTTTT
-	TRBJ2-1	-	TRBV30	CAWSPRYNEQFF	TGTGCCTGGAGTCCCCGGTACAATGAGCAGTTCTTC
-	TRBJ2-2	-	TRBV5-6	CASSLKGAANAGELFF	TGTGCCAGCAGCCTAAAAGGGGCGGCTAATGCCGGGGAGCTGTTTTTT
TRBD2	TRBJ2-1	-	TRBV19	CASSKGLAMDEQFF	TGTGCCAGTAGTAAGGGACTAGCGATGGATGAGCAGTTCTTC
TRBD2	TRBJ2-5	-	TRBV5-1	CASSVSTSGIEGTQYF	TGCGCCAGCAGCGTATCGACTAGCGGGATTGAGGGAACCCAGTACTTC
TRBD2	TRBJ2-7	-	TRBV24-1	CATSDGLAGTYEQYF	TGTGCCACCAGTGACGGACTAGCGGGCACCTACGAGCAGTACTTC
-	TRBJ2-7	-	TRBV27	CASSTRDGAYEQYF	TGTGCCAGCAGTACCCGGGACGGAGCCTACGAGCAGTACTTC
-	TRBJ2-7	-	TRBV7-3	CASSLNPTGGEQYF	TGTGCCAGCAGCTTAAACCCGACAGGCGGCGAGCAGTACTTC
TRBD1	TRBJ2-7	-	TRBV3-1/TRBV3-2	CASSPYRGVNEQYF	TGTGCCAGCAGCCCTTACAGGGGGGTGAACGAGCAGTACTTC
-	TRBJ2-6	-	TRBV19	CATAPGFSGANVLTF	TGTGCCACTGCCCCAGGGTTCTCTGGGGCCAACGTCCTGACTTTC
TRBD1	TRBJ2-1	-	TRBV7-2	CASSQRPGNRGNEQFF	TGTGCCAGCAGCCAAAGGCCAGGGAACAGGGGAAATGAGCAGTTCTTC
TRBD2	TRBJ2-7	once	TRBV4-2	CASSQVSTSGSPHNEQYF	TGTGCCAGCAGCCAAGTTTCGACTAGCGGGAGCCCTCACAACGAGCAGTACTTC
-	TRBJ1-1	-	TRBV6-5	CASTMTGGNTEAFF	TGTGCCAGCACCATGACAGGTGGGAACACTGAAGCTTTCTTT
-	TRBJ1-3	-	TRBV6-5	CASSYTAGNTIYF	TGTGCCAGCAGTTACACGGCTGGAAACACCATATATTTT
-	TRBJ1-2	-	TRBV6-5	CASSPLSGDYGYTF	TGTGCCAGCAGTCCACTGTCAGGTGACTATGGCTACACCTTC
-	TRBJ1-2	-	TRBV5-1	CASSIGTVANYGYTF	TGCGCCAGCAGCATAGGGACGGTAGCTAACTATGGCTACACCTTC
TRBD1	TRBJ1-2	-	TRBV27	CASSLYTGDSGYTF	TGTGCCAGCAGTCTATACACAGGGGATTCTGGCTACACCTTC
TRBD2	TRBJ2-3	-	TRBV4-3	CASSQDAGGGSSSTDTQYF	TGCGCCAGCAGCCAAGATGCGGGCGGGGGATCCTCTAGCACAGATACGCAGTATTTT
-	TRBJ1-5	-	TRBV29-1	CSVEWLTYSNQPQHF	TGCAGCGTTGAGTGGCTTACATATAGCAATCAGCCCCAGCATTTT
-	TRBJ1-4	-	TRBV5-5	CASSHIATNEKLFF	TGTGCCAGCAGCCACATAGCAACTAATGAAAAACTGTTTTTT
-	TRBJ2-3	-	TRBV2	CASEAKSTDTQYF	TGTGCCAGCGAAGCGAAAAGCACAGATACGCAGTATTTT
TRBD2	TRBJ2-1	-	TRBV7-3	CASSPFLGLAGAANEQFF	TGTGCCAGCAGCCCTTTTTTGGGACTAGCGGGAGCGGCCAATGAGCAGTTCTTC
TRBD1	TRBJ1-2	-	TRBV7-2	CASSVRTGIYGYTF	TGTGCCAGCAGCGTCCGGACAGGGATCTATGGCTACACCTTC
TRBD1	TRBJ1-1	-	TRBV3-1/TRBV3-2	CASSPLLTTGRDTEAFF	TGTGCCAGCAGCCCCCTCCTCACGACAGGGAGGGACACTGAAGCTTTCTTT
TRBD2	TRBJ2-7	-	TRBV5-1	CASSLAGESYEQYF	TGCGCCAGCAGCTTAGCGGGAGAGTCCTACGAGCAGTACTTC